Sequencing of this T cell receptor beta chain was carried out in a study of response to subunit inactivated influenza vaccine. Only a few counts were recorded for this clonotype. Antigen specificity is unknown. TCRdb ran MiXCR on the RT-PCR reads and lists one entry per CDR3 protein. The sample has hundreds of thousands of distinct CDR3 sequences, around 8% seen once; the top ten hold over 10%. Study-level findings and limits: Authors suggested seasonal influenza vaccinations each recruit few new T cells.

V was pared by 0 bases and J by 3 bases, with 7 bases between. Germline loops: CDR1 DFQATT, CDR2 SNEGSKA (reference sequence). This CDR3 has 13 amino acids. V gene TRBV20-1 combines with J gene TRBJ2-3; no clear D gene. This sample comprised PBMCs from blood, obtained less than 25 months after vaccination. This TCR was sampled from a man aged 50-75 years who received an inactivated influenza vaccine. The CDR3 region is CSARDVQTDTQYF. The CDR3 DNA sequence: TGCAGTGCTAGAGATGTCCAAACAGATACGCAGTATTTT.